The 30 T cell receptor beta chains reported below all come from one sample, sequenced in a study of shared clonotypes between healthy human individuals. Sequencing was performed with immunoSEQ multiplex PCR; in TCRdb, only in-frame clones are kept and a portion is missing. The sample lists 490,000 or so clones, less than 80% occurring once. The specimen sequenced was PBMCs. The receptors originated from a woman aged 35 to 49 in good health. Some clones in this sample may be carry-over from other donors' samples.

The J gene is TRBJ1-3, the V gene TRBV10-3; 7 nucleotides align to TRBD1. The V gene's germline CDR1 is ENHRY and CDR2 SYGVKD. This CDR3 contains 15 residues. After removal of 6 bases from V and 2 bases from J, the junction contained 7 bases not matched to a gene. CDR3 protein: CAIRINRGAGNTIYF. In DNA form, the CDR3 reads TGTGCCATCAGAATTAACAGGGGCGCTGGAAACACCATATATTTT.

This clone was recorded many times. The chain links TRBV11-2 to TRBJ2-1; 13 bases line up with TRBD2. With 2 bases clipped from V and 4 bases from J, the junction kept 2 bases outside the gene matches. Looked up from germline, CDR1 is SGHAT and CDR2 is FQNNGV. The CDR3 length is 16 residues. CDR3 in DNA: TGTGCCAGCAGCTTAATGGGACTAGCGGGGTACAATGAGCAGTTCTTC. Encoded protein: CASSLMGLAGYNEQFF. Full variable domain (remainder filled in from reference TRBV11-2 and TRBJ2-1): EAGVAQSPRYKIIEKRQSVAFWCNPISGHATLYWYQQILGQGPKLLIQFQNNGVVDDSQLPKDRFSAERLKGVDSTLKIQPAKLEDSAVYLCASSLMGLAGYNEQFFGPGTRLTVL.

The CDR3 DNA follows: TGTGCCAGCAGCTTAGTTCGCCGGAGCGGGAGGTACAATGAGCAGTTCTTC. The encoded protein is CASSLVRRSGRYNEQFF. This chain joins TRBV11-2 and TRBJ2-1; 9 nucleotides match TRBD2. The CDR3 runs to 17 residues. The trim removed 1 base at V and 4 bases at J, leaving 8 bases unmatched. Germline CDR1 and CDR2: SGHAT and FQNNGV.

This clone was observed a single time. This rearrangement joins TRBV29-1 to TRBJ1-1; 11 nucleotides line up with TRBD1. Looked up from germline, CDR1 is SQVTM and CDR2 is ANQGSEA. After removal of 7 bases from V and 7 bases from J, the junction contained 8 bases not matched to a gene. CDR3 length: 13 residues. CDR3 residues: CSGSDRGPGEAFF. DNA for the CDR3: TGCAGCGGTTCGGACAGGGGGCCAGGTGAAGCTTTCTTT.

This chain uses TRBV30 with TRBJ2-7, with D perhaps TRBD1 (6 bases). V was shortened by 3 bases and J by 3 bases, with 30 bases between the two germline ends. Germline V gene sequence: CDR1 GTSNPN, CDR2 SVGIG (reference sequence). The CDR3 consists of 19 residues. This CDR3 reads CAWRGRGSSIQAARYEQYF. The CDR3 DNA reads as TGTGCCTGGAGGGGCAGGGGATCGAGCATTCAAGCGGCCCGCTACGAGCAGTACTTC.

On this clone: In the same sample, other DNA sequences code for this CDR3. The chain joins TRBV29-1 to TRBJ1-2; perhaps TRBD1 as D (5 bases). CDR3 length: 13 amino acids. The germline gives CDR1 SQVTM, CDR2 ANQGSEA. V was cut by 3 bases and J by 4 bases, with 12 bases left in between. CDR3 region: CSVEGQGPYGYTF. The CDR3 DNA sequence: TGCAGCGTTGAGGGGCAGGGCCCCTATGGCTACACCTTC.

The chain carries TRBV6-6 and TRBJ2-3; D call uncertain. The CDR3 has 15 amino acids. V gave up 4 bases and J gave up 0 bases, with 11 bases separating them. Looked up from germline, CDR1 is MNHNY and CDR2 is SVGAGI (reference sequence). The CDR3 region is CASSSREASTDTQYF. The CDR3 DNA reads TGTGCCAGCAGTTCCCGCGAGGCTAGCACAGATACGCAGTATTTT.

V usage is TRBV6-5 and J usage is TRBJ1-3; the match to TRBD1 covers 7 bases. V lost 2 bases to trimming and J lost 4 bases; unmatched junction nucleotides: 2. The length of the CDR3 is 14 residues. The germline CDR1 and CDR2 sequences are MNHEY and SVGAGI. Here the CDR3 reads CASSYRDRGNTIYF. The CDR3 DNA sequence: TGTGCCAGCAGTTACAGGGACAGAGGAAACACCATATATTTT.

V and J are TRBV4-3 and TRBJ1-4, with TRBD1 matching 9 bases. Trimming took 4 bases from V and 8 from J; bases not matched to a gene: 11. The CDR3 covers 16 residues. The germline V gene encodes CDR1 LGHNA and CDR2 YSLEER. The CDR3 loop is CASSRGSDRGVEKLFF. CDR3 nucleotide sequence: TGCGCCAGCAGCCGCGGATCGGACAGGGGAGTGGAAAAACTGTTTTTT.

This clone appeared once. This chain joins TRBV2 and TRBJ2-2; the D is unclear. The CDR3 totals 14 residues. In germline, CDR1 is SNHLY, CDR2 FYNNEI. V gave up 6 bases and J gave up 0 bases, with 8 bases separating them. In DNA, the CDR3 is TGTGCCAGCAGGGTGGAAGCGAACACCGGGGAGCTGTTTTTT. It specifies CASRVEANTGELFF.

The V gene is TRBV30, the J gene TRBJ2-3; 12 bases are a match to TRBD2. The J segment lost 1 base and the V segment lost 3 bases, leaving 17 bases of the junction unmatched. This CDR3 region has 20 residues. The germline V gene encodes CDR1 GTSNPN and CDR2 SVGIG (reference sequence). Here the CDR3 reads CAWRSPWGLAGRRGTDTQYF. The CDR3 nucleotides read TGTGCCTGGAGATCACCCTGGGGACTAGCGGGTCGAAGGGGCACAGATACGCAGTATTTT.

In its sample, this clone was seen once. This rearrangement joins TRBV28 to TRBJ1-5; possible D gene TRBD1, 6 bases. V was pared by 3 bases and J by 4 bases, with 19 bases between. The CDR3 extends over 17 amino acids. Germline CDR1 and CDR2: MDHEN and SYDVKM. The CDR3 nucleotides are TGTGCCAGCAGTTTTACGGGGGCCCAGGGATGGAATCAGCCCCAGCATTTT. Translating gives CASSFTGAQGWNQPQHF.

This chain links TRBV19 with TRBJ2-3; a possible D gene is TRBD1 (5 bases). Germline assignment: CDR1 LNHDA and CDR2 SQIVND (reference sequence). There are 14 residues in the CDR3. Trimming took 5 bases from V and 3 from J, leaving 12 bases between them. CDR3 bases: TGTGCCAGTAGTCGAAAGAAGGGGACAGATACGCAGTATTTT. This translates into CASSRKKGTDTQYF.

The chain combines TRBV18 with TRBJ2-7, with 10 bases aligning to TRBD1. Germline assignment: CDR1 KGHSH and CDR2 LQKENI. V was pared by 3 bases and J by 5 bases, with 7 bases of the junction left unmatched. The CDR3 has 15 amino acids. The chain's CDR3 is CASSPPGGQGDEQYF. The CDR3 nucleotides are TGTGCCAGCTCACCCCCGGGAGGACAGGGGGACGAGCAGTACTTC.

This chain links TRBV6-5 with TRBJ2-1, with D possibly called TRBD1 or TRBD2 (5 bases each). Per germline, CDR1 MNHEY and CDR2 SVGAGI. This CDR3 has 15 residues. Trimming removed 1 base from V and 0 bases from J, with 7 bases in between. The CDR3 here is CASSYWGSSYNEQFF. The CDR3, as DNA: TGTGCCAGCAGTTACTGGGGGAGCTCCTACAATGAGCAGTTCTTC.

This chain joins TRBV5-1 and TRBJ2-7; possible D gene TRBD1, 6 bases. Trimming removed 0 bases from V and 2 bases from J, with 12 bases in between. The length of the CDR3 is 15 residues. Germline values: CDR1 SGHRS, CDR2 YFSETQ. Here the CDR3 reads CASSLVTGSAYEQYF. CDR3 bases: TGCGCCAGCAGCTTGGTTACAGGGTCCGCCTACGAGCAGTACTTC.

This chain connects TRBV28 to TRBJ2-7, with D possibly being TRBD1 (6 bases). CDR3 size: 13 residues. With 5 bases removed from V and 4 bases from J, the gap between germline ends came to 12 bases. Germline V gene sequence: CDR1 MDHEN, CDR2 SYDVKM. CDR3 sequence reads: CASSVQGSYEQYF. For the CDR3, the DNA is TGTGCCAGCAGTGTACAGGGTTCGTACGAGCAGTACTTC.

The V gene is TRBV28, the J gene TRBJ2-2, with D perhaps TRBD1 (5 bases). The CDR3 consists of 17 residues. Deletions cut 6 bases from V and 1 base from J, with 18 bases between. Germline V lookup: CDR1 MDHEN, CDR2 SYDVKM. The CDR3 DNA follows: TGTGCCAGCAGCCAACCTACGATAGGGGTGAACACCGGGGAGCTGTTTTTT. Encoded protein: CASSQPTIGVNTGELFF. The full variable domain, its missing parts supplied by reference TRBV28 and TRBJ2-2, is DVKVTQSSRYLVKRTGEKVFLECVQDMDHENMFWYRQDPGLGLRLIYFSYDVKMKEKGDIPEGYSVSREKKERFSLILESASTNQTSMYLCASSQPTIGVNTGELFFGEGSRLTVL.

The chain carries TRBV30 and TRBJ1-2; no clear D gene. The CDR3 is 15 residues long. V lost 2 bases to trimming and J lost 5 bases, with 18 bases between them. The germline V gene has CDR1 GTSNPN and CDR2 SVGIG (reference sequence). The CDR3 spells CAWSLDTGLGYGYTF. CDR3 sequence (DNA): TGTGCCTGGAGTCTTGACACCGGCCTGGGGTATGGCTACACCTTC.

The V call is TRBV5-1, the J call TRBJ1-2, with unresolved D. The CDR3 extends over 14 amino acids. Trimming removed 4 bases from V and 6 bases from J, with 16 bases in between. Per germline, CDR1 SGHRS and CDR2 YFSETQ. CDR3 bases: TGCGCCAGCAGCACGACAATTGGAGGGCATGGCTACACCTTC. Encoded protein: CASSTTIGGHGYTF.

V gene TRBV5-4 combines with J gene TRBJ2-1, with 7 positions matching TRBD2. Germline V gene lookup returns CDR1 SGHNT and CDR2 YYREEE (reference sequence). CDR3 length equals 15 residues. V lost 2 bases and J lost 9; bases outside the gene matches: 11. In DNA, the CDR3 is TGTGCCAGCAGCTTTTACGCGGGGGAGGCTCGTGAGCAGTTCTTC. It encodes CASSFYAGEAREQFF.

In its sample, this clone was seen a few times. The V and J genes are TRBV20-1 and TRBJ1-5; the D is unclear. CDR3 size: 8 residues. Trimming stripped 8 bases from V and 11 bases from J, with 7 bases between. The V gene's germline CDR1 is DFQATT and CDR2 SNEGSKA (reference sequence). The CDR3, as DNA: TGCAGTCCACCATCCCAGCATTTT. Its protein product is CSPPSQHF.

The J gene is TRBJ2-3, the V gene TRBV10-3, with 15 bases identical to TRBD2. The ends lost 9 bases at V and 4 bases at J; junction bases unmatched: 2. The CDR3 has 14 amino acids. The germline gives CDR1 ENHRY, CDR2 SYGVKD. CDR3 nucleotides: TGTGCCATGGGGACTAGCGGGAGGTCAGATACGCAGTATTTT. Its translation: CAMGTSGRSDTQYF.

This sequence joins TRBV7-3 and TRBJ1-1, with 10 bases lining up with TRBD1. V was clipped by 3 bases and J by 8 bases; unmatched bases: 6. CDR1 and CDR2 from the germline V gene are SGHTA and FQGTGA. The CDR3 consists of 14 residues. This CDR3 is CASSFVPGQGEAFF. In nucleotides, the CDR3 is TGTGCCAGCAGCTTCGTCCCGGGACAGGGGGAAGCTTTCTTT.

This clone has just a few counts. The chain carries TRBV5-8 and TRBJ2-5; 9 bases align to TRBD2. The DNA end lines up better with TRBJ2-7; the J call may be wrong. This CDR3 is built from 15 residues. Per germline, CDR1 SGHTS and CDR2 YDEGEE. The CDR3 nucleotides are TGTGCCAGCAGCTTGGGGCTAGCGGGAATCTACGAGCAGTACTTC. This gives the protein CASSLGLAGIYEQYF.

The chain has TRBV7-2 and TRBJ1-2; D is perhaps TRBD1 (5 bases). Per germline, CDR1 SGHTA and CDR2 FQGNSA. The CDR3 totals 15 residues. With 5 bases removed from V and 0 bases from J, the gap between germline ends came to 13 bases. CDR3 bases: TGTGCCAGCAGCGCAGCCGACAGAACTAACTATGGCTACACCTTC. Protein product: CASSAADRTNYGYTF.

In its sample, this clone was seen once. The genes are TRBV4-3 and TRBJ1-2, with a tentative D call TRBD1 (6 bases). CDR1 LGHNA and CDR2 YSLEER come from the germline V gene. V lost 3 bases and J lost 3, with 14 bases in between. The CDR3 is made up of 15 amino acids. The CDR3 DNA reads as TGCGCCAGCAGCCAGGAGGACAGATCCCACTATGGCTACACCTTC. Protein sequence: CASSQEDRSHYGYTF.

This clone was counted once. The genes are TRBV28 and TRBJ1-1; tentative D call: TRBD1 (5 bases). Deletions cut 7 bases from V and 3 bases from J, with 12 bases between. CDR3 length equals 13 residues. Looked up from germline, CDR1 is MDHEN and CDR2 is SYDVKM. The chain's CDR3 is CASTMVGDTEAFF. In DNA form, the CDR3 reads TGTGCCAGCACCATGGTGGGGGACACTGAAGCTTTCTTT.

The CDR3 region is CASSLIGWSAGGAEAFF. The DNA for the CDR3 is TGCGCCAGCAGCTTGATAGGGTGGTCTGCGGGGGGCGCTGAAGCTTTCTTT. The chain combines TRBV5-1 with TRBJ1-1, with a weak D call TRBD1 (6 bases). Germline V gives CDR1 SGHRS, CDR2 YFSETQ. Trimming left V 1 base short and J 6 bases short, with 22 bases between. The CDR3 is made up of 17 amino acids.

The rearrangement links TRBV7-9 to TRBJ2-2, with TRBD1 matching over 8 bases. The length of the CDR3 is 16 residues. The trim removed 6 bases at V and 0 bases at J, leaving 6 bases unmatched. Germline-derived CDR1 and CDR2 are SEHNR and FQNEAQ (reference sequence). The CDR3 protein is CASRRGQDANTGELFF. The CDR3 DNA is TGTGCCAGCAGAAGGGGACAGGACGCGAACACCGGGGAGCTGTTTTTT.